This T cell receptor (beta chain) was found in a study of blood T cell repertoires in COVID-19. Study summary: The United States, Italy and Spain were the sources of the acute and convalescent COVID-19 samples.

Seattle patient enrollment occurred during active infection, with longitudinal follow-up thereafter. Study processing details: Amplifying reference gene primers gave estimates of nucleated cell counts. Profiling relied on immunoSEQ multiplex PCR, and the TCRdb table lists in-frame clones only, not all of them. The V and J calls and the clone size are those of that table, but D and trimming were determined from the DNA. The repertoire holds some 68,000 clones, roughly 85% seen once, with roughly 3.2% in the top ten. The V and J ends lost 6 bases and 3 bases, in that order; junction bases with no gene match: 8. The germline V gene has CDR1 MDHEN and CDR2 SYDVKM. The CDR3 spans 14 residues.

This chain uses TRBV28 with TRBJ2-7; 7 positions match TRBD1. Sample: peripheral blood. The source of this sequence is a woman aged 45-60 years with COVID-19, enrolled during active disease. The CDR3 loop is CASSSRQGLYEQYF. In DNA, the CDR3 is TGTGCCAGCAGCTCTCGACAGGGCCTCTACGAGCAGTACTTC.